The source of this T cell receptor (beta chain) is a study of blood T cell repertoires in COVID-19. This clone was found a few times. Other nucleotide sequences in the sample specify the same CDR3. As handled by the study authors: Scientists estimated how many nucleated cells there were by amplifying reference gene primers. Here immunoSEQ multiplex PCR was the method, and the copy in TCRdb shows in-frame clones only, minus some. V, J and clone size derive from that table, while D and trimming were established from the DNA sequence. Found here are a few hundred thousand clones, 80% to 90% of them singletons; the top ten hold 1%. Donors were grouped by their self-reported clinical history. The CDR3 spans 13 residues. Germline assignment: CDR1 SNHLY and CDR2 FYNNEI. Trimming took 4 bases from V and 7 from J, leaving 8 bases between them.

The TCR comes from a man aged 18-30 years who had recovered from COVID-19. V gene TRBV2 combines with J gene TRBJ1-6, with D possibly matching TRBD1 (6 bases). Sequencing used PBMCs or T cells enriched from blood (not recorded which). The CDR3 protein is CASSGQGNSPLHF. Written as DNA, the CDR3 is TGTGCCAGCAGTGGGCAGGGGAATTCACCCCTCCACTTT.